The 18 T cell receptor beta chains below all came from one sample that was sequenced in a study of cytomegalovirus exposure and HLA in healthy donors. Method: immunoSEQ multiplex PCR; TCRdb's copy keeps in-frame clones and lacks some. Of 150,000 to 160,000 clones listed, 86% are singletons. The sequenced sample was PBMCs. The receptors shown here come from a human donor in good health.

The CDR3 reads CASSLGQGYEQFF. In DNA form, the CDR3 reads TGTGCCAGTAGTTTGGGACAGGGGTATGAGCAGTTCTTC. The chain uses TRBV19 and TRBJ2-1, with TRBD1 matching over 10 bases. The CDR3 contains 13 residues. The ends lost 5 bases at V and 8 bases at J; junction bases unmatched: 3. The germline CDR1 and CDR2 sequences are LNHDA and SQIVND (reference sequence).

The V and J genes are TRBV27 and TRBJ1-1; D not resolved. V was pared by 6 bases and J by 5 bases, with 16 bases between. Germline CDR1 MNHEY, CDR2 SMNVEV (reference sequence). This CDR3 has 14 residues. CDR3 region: CASRRRLWETEAFF. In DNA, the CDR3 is TGTGCCAGCAGGAGACGGTTGTGGGAGACTGAAGCTTTCTTT.

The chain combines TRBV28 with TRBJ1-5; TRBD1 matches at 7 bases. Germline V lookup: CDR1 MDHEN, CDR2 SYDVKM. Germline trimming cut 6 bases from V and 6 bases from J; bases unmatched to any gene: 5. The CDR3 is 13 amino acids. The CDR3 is CASSLTGVQPQHF. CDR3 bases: TGTGCCAGCAGCCTAACAGGGGTTCAGCCCCAGCATTTT.

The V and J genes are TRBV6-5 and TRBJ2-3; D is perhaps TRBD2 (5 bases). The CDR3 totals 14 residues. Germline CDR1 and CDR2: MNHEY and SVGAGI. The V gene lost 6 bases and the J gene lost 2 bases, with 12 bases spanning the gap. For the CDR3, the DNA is TGTGCCAGCAGCCGCGGGCCCCACACAGATACGCAGTATTTT. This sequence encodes CASSRGPHTDTQYF.

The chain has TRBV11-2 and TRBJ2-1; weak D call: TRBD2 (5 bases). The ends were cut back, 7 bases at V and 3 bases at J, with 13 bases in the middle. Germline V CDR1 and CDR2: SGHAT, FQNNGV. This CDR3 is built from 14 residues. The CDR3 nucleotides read TGTGCCAGCACTACGGACGGGAACTACAATGAGCAGTTCTTC. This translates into CASTTDGNYNEQFF.

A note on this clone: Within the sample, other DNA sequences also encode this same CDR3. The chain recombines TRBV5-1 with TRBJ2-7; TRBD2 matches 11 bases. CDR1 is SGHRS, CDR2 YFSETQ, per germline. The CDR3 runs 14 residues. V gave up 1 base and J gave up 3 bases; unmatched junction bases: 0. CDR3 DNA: TGCGCCAGCAGCTTGACTAGCGGGAGCTACGAGCAGTACTTC. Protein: CASSLTSGSYEQYF.

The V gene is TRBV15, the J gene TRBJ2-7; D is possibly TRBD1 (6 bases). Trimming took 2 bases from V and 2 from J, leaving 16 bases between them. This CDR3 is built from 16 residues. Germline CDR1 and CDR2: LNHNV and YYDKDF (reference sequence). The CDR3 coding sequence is TGTGCCACCAGCAGACAGGGGTTCGGACTTCCCTACGAGCAGTACTTC. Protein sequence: CATSRQGFGLPYEQYF.

CDR3 region: CATERQGEQYF. In nucleotides, the CDR3 is TGTGCCACAGAAAGGCAGGGCGAGCAGTACTTC. The chain uses TRBV10-3 and TRBJ2-7; weak D call: TRBD1 (5 bases). Per germline, CDR1 ENHRY and CDR2 SYGVKD. The CDR3 contains 11 residues. Trimming left V 10 bases short and J 6 bases short, with 13 bases between.

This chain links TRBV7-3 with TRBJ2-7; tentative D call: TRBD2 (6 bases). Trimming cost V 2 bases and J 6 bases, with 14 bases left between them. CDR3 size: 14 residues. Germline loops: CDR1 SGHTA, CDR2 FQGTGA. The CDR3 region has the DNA TGTGCCAGCAGCTTAGGTTCCTGGGGAGGCGAGCAGTACTTC. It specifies CASSLGSWGGEQYF.

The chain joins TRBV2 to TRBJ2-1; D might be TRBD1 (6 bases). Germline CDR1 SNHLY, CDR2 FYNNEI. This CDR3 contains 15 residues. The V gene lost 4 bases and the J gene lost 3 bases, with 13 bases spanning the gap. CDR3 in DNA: TGTGCCAGCAGTGCCCCGGGACAAGTCTACAATGAGCAGTTCTTC. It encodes CASSAPGQVYNEQFF.

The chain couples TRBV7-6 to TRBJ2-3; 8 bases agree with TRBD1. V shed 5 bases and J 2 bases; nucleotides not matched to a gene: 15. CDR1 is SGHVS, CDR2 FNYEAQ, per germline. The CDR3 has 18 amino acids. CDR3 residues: CASSGTRTGGQVTDTQYF. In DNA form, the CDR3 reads TGTGCCAGCAGCGGAACACGAACAGGGGGACAGGTCACAGATACGCAGTATTTT. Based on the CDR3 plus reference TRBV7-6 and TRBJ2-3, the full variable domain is GAGVSQSPRYKVTKRGQDVALRCDPISGHVSLYWYRQALGQGPEFLTYFNYEAQQDKSGLPNDRFSAERPEGSISTLTIQRTEQRDSAMYRCASSGTRTGGQVTDTQYFGPGTRLTVL.

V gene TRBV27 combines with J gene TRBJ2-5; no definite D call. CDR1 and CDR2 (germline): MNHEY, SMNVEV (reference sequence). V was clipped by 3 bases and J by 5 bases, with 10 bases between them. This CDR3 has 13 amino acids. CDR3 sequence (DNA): TGTGCCAGCAGTTTGAGTCCCTGGGAGACCCAGTACTTC. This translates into CASSLSPWETQYF.

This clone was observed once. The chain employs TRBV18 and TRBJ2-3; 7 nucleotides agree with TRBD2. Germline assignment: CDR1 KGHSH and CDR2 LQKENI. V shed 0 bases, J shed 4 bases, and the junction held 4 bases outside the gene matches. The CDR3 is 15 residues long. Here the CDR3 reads CASSPPRGSPDTQYF. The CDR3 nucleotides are TGTGCCAGCTCACCACCTCGCGGGAGCCCAGATACGCAGTATTTT.

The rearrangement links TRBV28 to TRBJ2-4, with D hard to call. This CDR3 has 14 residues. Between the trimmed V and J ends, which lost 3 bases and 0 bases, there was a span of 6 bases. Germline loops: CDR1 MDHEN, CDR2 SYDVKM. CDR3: CASSFILAKNIQYF. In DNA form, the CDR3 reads TGTGCCAGCAGTTTTATTCTAGCCAAAAACATTCAGTACTTC.

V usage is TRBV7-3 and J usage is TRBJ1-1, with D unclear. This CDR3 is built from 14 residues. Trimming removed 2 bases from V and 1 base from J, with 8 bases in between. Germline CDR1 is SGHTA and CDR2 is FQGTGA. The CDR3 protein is CASSLGRGNTEAFF. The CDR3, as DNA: TGTGCCAGCAGCTTAGGGCGGGGGAACACTGAAGCTTTCTTT.

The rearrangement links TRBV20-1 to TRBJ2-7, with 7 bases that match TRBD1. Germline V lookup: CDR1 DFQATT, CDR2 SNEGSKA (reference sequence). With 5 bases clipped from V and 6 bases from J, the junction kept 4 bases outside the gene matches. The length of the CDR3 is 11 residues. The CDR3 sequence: CSALTGAEQYF. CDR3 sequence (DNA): TGCAGTGCTTTAACAGGGGCCGAGCAGTACTTC.

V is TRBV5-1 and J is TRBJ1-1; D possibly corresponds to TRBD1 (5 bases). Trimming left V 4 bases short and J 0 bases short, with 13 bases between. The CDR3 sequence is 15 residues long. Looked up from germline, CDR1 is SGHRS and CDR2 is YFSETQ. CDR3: CASSRRQSMNTEAFF. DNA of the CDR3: TGCGCCAGCAGCCGTAGACAGTCCATGAACACTGAAGCTTTCTTT.

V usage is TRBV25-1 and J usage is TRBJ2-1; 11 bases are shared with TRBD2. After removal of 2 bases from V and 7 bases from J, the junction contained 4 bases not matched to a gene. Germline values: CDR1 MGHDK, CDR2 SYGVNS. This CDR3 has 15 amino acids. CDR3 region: CASSEIAGGRNEQFF. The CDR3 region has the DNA TGTGCCAGCAGTGAAATAGCGGGGGGGCGGAATGAGCAGTTCTTC.